What follows describes a single TCR beta chain. Its target is not known. Via MiXCR, TCRdb re-called the reads, giving one row per CDR3 protein. The repertoire holds about 140,000 distinct CDR3 sequences, with roughly 6% as singletons. This record belongs to a study of T cell repertoires in cytomegalovirus infection. For the study at large: Matching HLA type and CMV infection were both indicated by public TCR beta signatures.

Points from the study as a whole: Cumulated frequencies of public TCR beta families served to identify carriers of CMV plus the relevant HLA. Dominant in the ex vivo response were TCR beta clonotypes restricted by HLA-C and specific for CMV.

This receptor was taken from a human donor in good health (CMV status not recorded). Some clones in this sample may be carry-over from other donors' samples. Sequencing input: PBMCs.

CDR3 protein: CASLQEYEQYF. The CDR3 DNA sequence: TGTGCCAGCCTACAGGAATACGAGCAGTACTTC. The gene calls are TRBV2 and TRBJ2-7; TRBD1 is a possible D gene (5 bases). CDR1 SNHLY and CDR2 FYNNEI come from the germline V gene. Trimming stripped 8 bases from V and 4 bases from J, with 9 bases between. CDR3 length: 11 residues.